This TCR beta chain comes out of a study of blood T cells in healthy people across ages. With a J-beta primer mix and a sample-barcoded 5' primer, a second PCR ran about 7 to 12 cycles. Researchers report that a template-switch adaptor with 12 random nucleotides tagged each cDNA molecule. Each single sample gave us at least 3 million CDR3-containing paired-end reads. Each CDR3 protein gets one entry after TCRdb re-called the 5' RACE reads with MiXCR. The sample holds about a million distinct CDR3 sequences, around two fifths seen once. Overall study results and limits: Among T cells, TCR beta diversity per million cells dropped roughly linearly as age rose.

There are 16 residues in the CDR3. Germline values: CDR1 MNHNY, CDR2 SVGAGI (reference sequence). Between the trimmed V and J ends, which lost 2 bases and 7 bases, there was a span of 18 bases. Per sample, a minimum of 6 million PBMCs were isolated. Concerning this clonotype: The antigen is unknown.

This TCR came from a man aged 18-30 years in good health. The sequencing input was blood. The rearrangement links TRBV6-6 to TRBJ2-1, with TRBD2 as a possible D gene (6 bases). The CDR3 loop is CASSYAVGGGGNEQFF. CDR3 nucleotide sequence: TGTGCCAGCAGTTACGCGGTGGGGGGTGGTGGGAATGAGCAGTTCTTC.